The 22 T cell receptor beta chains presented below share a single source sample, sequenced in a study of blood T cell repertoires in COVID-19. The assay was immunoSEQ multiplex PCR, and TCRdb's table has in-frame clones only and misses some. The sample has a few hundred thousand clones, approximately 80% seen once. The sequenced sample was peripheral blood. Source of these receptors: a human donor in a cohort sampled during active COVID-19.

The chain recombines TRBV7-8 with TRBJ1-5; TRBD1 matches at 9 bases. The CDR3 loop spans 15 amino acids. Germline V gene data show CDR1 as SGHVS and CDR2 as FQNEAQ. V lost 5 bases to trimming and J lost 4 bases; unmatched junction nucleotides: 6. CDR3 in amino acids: CASSEGTGKNQPQHF. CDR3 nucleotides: TGTGCCAGCAGCGAGGGGACAGGGAAGAATCAGCCCCAGCATTTT.

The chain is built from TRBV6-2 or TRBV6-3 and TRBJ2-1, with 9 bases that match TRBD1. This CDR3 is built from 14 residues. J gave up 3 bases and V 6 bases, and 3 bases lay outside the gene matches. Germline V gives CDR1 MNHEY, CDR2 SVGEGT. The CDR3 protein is CASSQTGGYNEQFF. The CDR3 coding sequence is TGTGCCAGCAGCCAGACAGGGGGCTACAATGAGCAGTTCTTC.

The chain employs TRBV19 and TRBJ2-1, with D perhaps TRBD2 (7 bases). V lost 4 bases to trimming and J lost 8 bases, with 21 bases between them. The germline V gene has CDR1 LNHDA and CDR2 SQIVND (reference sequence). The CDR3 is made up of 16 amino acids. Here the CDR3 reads CASSRVGGRWMDEQFF. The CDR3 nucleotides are TGTGCCAGTAGTAGGGTCGGGGGGCGCTGGATGGATGAGCAGTTCTTC.

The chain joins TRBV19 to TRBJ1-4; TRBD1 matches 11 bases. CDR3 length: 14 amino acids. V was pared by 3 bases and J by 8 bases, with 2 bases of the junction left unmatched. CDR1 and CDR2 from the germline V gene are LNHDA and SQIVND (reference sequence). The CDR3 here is CASSMGTGGEKLFF. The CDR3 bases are TGTGCCAGTAGTATGGGGACAGGGGGAGAAAAACTGTTTTTT.

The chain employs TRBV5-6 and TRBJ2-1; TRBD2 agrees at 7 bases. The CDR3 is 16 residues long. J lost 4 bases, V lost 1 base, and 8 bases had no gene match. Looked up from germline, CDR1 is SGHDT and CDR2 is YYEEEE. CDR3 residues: CASSLSILASYNEQFF. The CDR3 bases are TGTGCCAGCAGCTTGTCTATACTAGCGAGTTACAATGAGCAGTTCTTC.

For the CDR3, the DNA is TGCGCCAGCAGCTCAGGGCAGCTCTATGAAAAACTGTTTTTT. Amino acid sequence: CASSSGQLYEKLFF. The chain joins TRBV5-1 to TRBJ1-4; TRBD1 is a possible D gene (5 bases). This CDR3 is built from 14 residues. Trimming left V 3 bases short and J 6 bases short, with 12 bases between. Germline values: CDR1 SGHRS, CDR2 YFSETQ.

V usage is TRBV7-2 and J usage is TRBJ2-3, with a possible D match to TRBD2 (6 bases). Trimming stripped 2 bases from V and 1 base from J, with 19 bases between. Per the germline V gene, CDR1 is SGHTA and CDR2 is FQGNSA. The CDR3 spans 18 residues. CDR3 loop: CASSLIRPWRGGTDTQYF. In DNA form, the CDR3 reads TGTGCCAGCAGCTTAATTAGACCTTGGAGGGGAGGCACAGATACGCAGTATTTT.

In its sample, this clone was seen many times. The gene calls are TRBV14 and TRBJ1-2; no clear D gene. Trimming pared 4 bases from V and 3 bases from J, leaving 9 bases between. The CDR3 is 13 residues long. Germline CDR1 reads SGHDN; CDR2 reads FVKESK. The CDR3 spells CASSPLSDYGYTF. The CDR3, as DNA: TGTGCCAGCAGCCCCCTCAGCGACTATGGCTACACCTTC.

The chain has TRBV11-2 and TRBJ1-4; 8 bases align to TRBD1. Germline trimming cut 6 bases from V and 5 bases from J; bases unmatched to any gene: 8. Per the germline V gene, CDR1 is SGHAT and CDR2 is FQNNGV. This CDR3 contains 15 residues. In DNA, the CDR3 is TGTGCCAGCAGTGTCGGGACAGGAGTGAATGAAAAACTGTTTTTT. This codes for CASSVGTGVNEKLFF.

The CDR3 reads CASSSSGRSGELFF. The CDR3 DNA follows: TGTGCCAGTAGTAGTAGCGGGAGGTCCGGGGAGCTGTTTTTT. The chain links TRBV19 to TRBJ2-2, with 10 bases lining up with TRBD2. The CDR3 runs to 14 residues. V was pared by 4 bases and J by 6 bases, with 2 bases of the junction left unmatched. Germline values: CDR1 LNHDA, CDR2 SQIVND (reference sequence).

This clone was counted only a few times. This CDR3 reads CASRSRGETSGNTGELFF. CDR3 DNA sequence: TGTGCCAGTAGATCCCGGGGAGAAACTAGCGGTAACACCGGGGAGCTGTTTTTT. This sequence joins TRBV19 and TRBJ2-2; 8 nucleotides match TRBD2. CDR1 LNHDA and CDR2 SQIVND come from the germline V gene (reference sequence). V dropped 6 bases and J dropped 2; count of bases not matched to a gene: 14. The CDR3 extends over 18 amino acids.

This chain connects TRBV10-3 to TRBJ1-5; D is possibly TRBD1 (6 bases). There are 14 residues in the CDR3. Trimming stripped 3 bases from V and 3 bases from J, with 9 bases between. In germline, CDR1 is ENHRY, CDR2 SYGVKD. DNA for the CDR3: TGTGCCATCAGTGAACAGGGACCCAATCAGCCCCAGCATTTT. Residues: CAISEQGPNQPQHF.

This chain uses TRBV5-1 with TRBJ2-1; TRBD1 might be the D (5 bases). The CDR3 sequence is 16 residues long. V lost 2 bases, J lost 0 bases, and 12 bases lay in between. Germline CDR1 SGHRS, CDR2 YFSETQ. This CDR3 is CASSLERDSSYNEQFF. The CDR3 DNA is TGCGCCAGCAGCTTAGAGAGAGACAGCTCCTACAATGAGCAGTTCTTC.

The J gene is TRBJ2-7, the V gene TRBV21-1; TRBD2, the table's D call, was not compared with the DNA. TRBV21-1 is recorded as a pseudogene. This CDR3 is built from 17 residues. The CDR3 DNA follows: TGTGCCAGCAGCAAGGACCCTTGGTGGGAGATGGGTCACGAGCAGTACTTC. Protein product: CASSKDPWWEMGHEQYF.

As DNA, the CDR3 is TGCGCCAGCAGTCACCGGGACAGGGGCGAGAATGAGCAGTTCTTC. Protein product: CASSHRDRGENEQFF. V and J are TRBV4-1 and TRBJ2-1; 10 nucleotides agree with TRBD1. The CDR3 is 15 amino acids. V lost 6 bases and J lost 7; bases outside the gene matches: 9. CDR1 is MGHRA and CDR2 is YSYEKL in the germline V gene.

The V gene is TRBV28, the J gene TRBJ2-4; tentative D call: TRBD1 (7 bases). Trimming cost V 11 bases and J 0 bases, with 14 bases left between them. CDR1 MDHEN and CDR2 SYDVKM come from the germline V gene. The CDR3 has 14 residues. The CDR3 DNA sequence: TGTGCCGTCAGGGGGGCTATAGCCAAAAACATTCAGTACTTC. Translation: CAVRGAIAKNIQYF.

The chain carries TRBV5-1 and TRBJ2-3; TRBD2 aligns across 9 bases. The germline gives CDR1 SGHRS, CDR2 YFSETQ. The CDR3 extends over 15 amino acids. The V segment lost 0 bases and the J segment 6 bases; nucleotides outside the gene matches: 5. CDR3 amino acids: CASSLVAGGMDTQYF. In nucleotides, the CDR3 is TGCGCCAGCAGCTTGGTTGCGGGGGGGATGGATACGCAGTATTTT.

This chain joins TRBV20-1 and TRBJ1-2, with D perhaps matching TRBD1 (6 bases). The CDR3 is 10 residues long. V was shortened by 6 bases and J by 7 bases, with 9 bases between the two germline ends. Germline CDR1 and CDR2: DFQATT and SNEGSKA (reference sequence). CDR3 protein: CSAKTGGYTF. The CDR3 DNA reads TGCAGTGCAAAGACAGGTGGCTACACCTTC.

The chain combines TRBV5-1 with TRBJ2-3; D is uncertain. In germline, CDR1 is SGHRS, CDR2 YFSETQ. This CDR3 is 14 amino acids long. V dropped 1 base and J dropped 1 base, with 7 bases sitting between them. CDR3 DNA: TGCGCCAGCAGCTTGACGGTGGGCACAGATACGCAGTATTTT. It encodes CASSLTVGTDTQYF.

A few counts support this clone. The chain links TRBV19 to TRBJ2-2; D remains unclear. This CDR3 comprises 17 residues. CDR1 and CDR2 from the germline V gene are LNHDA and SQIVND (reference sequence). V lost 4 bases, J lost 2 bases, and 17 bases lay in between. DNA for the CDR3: TGTGCCAGTAGTAGTTCCTCCGACCAGGAAAACACCGGGGAGCTGTTTTTT. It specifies CASSSSSDQENTGELFF.

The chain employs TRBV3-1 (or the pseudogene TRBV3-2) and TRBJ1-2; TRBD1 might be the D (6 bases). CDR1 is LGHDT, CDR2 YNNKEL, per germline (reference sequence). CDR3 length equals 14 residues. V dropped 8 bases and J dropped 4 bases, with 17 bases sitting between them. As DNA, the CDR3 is TGTGCCAGCGCCAGGGGTGAAGGGACCTATGGCTACACCTTC. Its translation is CASARGEGTYGYTF.

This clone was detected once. The CDR3, as DNA: TGTGCCAGCAGCTTAGCGGGAAGCGGGGGGACCAATGAGCAGTTCTTC. Translation: CASSLAGSGGTNEQFF. V is TRBV7-8 and J is TRBJ2-1; 9 nucleotides line up with TRBD2. The CDR3 has 16 residues. Germline V gene data show CDR1 as SGHVS and CDR2 as FQNEAQ. The V and J ends lost 0 bases and 6 bases, in that order; junction bases with no gene match: 6.